This section outlines one T cell receptor (beta chain) sequence together with its context. The germline V gene encodes CDR1 ENHRY and CDR2 SYGVKD. CDR3 size: 15 residues. V was pared by 2 bases and J by 2 bases, with 4 bases of the junction left unmatched. This sample is drawn from a study of cytomegalovirus exposure and HLA in healthy donors. Sequencing was performed with immunoSEQ multiplex PCR; in TCRdb, only in-frame clones are kept and a portion is missing. Seen here are fewer than 200,000 clones, 90% to 97% observed once, and the top ten hold more than 0.7%. The specimen was PBMCs. V and J are TRBV10-3 and TRBJ2-7, with 9 nucleotides matching TRBD2. This receptor was taken from a woman aged 18-29 years in good health and CMV-seronegative. The CDR3 here is CAISETSGWAYEQYF. The CDR3 nucleotides read TGTGCCATCAGTGAGACTAGCGGGTGGGCCTACGAGCAGTACTTC.